This T cell receptor (beta chain) came from a study of T cell responses to AZD1222 COVID-19 vaccine. The CDR3 loop spans 13 amino acids. Germline V CDR1 and CDR2: MNHEY, SVGEGT. V shed 6 bases and J 4 bases; nucleotides not matched to a gene: 5. The assay was immunoSEQ multiplex PCR, and TCRdb's table has in-frame clones only and misses some. The sample lists roughly 130,000 clones; about 91% were seen once. In its sample, this clone was seen once. Specimen: peripheral blood, collected on day 0 of AZD1222 vaccination. This TCR was sampled from an adult in good health. The gene calls are TRBV6-2 or TRBV6-3 and TRBJ1-2; 7 nucleotides match TRBD1. The CDR3 nucleotides read TGTGCCAGCAGCCCAGGGGGAACCTATGGCTACACCTTC. This gives the protein CASSPGGTYGYTF.